These 28 T cell receptor beta chains came from one sample sequenced in a study of cytomegalovirus exposure and HLA in healthy donors. The study ran its PCR with 60 Vbeta and 13 Jbeta primers. Assay used: immunoSEQ multiplex PCR; TCRdb lists only in-frame clones, some missing. Of about 200,000 clones in the sample, 82% were seen once. The sample consisted of PBMCs. The receptors stem from a woman aged 50 to 60 in good health and CMV-seropositive.

The genes are TRBV7-9 and TRBJ1-4; TRBD1 agrees at 12 bases. This CDR3 contains 14 residues. Germline V gene data show CDR1 as SEHNR and CDR2 as FQNEAQ (reference sequence). Trimming at V came to 5 bases and at J to 10 bases, leaving 5 bases not matched to a gene. As DNA, the CDR3 is TGTGCCAGCAGCCGGGGACAGGGGGCAGGAAAACTGTTTTTT. Protein: CASSRGQGAGKLFF.

V is TRBV28 and J is TRBJ1-5; D remains ambiguous. The CDR3 covers 14 residues. Germline V gene data show CDR1 as MDHEN and CDR2 as SYDVKM. V lost 8 bases and J lost 1, with 12 bases in between. DNA for the CDR3: TGTGCCAGCCACCGGAGTGAAAGCAATCAGCCCCAGCATTTT. It codes for CASHRSESNQPQHF.

CDR3 in amino acids: CASSLQQGIYGYTF. CDR3 nucleotide sequence: TGCGCCAGCAGCCTACAACAGGGGATCTATGGCTACACCTTC. The chain couples TRBV5-1 to TRBJ1-2; 7 bases line up with TRBD1. V dropped 4 bases and J dropped 4; count of bases not matched to a gene: 7. Germline V lookup: CDR1 SGHRS, CDR2 YFSETQ. This CDR3 has 14 amino acids.

The chain recombines TRBV29-1 with TRBJ1-4; 9 positions match TRBD1. Germline V gives CDR1 SQVTM, CDR2 ANQGSEA. CDR3 size: 13 residues. Losses at the gene ends were 7 bases for V and 4 bases for J; bases not matched to a gene: 4. The CDR3 DNA sequence: TGCAGCGCTGGGACAGGGATTAATGAAAAACTGTTTTTT. This gives the protein CSAGTGINEKLFF.

The sample holds a few counts of this clone. The chain employs TRBV11-2 and TRBJ1-2; tentatively, D is TRBD1 (5 bases). CDR3 length: 16 residues. With 5 bases removed from V and 3 bases from J, the gap between germline ends came to 19 bases. The germline gives CDR1 SGHAT, CDR2 FQNNGV. The CDR3 region has the DNA TGTGCCAGCAGCGACGGGGGGAGGGGAGGCGACTATGGCTACACCTTC. Its translation is CASSDGGRGGDYGYTF.

This clone was counted a few times. This chain links TRBV19 with TRBJ1-5; D is perhaps TRBD1 (6 bases). The CDR3 spans 14 residues. The germline gives CDR1 LNHDA, CDR2 SQIVND (reference sequence). Trimming left V 10 bases short and J 6 bases short, with 19 bases between. For the CDR3, the DNA is TGTGCCACTGGATCTACGGGACATTTTCAGCCCCAGCATTTT. Amino acids: CATGSTGHFQPQHF.

The chain carries TRBV7-3 and TRBJ2-7; TRBD1 aligns across 10 bases. Germline CDR1 and CDR2: SGHTA and FQGTGA. The CDR3 sequence is 13 residues long. After removal of 5 bases from V and 7 bases from J, the junction contained 5 bases not matched to a gene. CDR3 sequence: CASSIDRGREQYF. CDR3 bases: TGTGCCAGCAGCATAGACAGGGGGCGGGAGCAGTACTTC.

The rearrangement links TRBV4-1 to TRBJ1-6; 9 bases align to TRBD1. CDR3 size: 17 residues. V shed 1 base, J shed 5 bases, and the junction held 6 bases outside the gene matches. Germline V lookup: CDR1 MGHRA, CDR2 YSYEKL. Here the CDR3 reads CASSQALQGANNSPLHF. The CDR3 bases are TGCGCCAGCAGCCAAGCATTACAGGGGGCTAATAATTCACCCCTCCACTTT.

This chain connects TRBV5-6 to TRBJ2-1; 13 positions agree with TRBD2. The ends lost 1 base at V and 4 bases at J; junction bases unmatched: 8. Germline V gene lookup returns CDR1 SGHDT and CDR2 YYEEEE. CDR3 length: 18 residues. CDR3 region: CASSLPGTSGTLYNEQFF. The CDR3 region has the DNA TGTGCCAGCAGCTTGCCAGGGACTAGCGGGACTCTATACAATGAGCAGTTCTTC.

V gene TRBV6-1 combines with J gene TRBJ2-1; D gene uncertain. The CDR3 length is 14 residues. Trimming shortened V by 4 bases and J by 0 bases, and 7 bases separated the two germline ends. The germline V gene has CDR1 MNHNS and CDR2 SASEGT. The CDR3 region is CASSGASSYNEQFF. Written as DNA, the CDR3 is TGTGCCAGCAGTGGAGCGAGCTCCTACAATGAGCAGTTCTTC.

The chain combines TRBV19 with TRBJ2-3, with unresolved D. Trimming shortened V by 5 bases and J by 2 bases, and 11 bases separated the two germline ends. This CDR3 has 14 residues. Germline CDR1 and CDR2: LNHDA and SQIVND (reference sequence). CDR3 residues: CASSRVTPTDTQYF. The CDR3 nucleotides read TGTGCCAGTAGTCGGGTCACCCCCACAGATACGCAGTATTTT.

CDR3 region: CASSPTLAGGDVQYF. CDR3 bases: TGTGCCAGCTCCCCTACACTAGCGGGAGGGGACGTTCAGTACTTC. The V gene is TRBV18, the J gene TRBJ2-4; 13 bases map to TRBD2. After removal of 6 bases from V and 11 bases from J, the junction contained 10 bases not matched to a gene. There are 15 residues in the CDR3. CDR1 is KGHSH and CDR2 is LQKENI in the germline V gene.

This clone was found once. V gene TRBV5-1 combines with J gene TRBJ2-3, with D tentatively TRBD1 (6 bases). Germline V gives CDR1 SGHRS, CDR2 YFSETQ. The CDR3 consists of 15 residues. Trimming shortened V by 5 bases and J by 1 base, and 14 bases separated the two germline ends. CDR3 loop: CASRTQGQGTDTQYF. As DNA, the CDR3 is TGCGCCAGCAGGACACAGGGCCAGGGCACAGATACGCAGTATTTT.

The chain joins TRBV14 to TRBJ2-1; 11 bases align to TRBD2. Per the germline V gene, CDR1 is SGHDN and CDR2 is FVKESK. The CDR3 consists of 16 residues. Trimming removed 4 bases from V and 2 bases from J; junction bases left unmatched: 4. This chain's CDR3 is CASSRLTSGTYNEQFF. The CDR3 nucleotides read TGTGCCAGCAGCCGACTGACTAGCGGGACCTACAATGAGCAGTTCTTC. The variable domain in full, with the rest retrieved from reference TRBV14 and TRBJ2-1, is EAGVTQFPSHSVIEKGQTVTLRCDPISGHDNLYWYRRVMGKEIKFLLHFVKESKQDESGMPNNRFLAERTGGTYSTLKVQPAELEDSGVYFCASSRLTSGTYNEQFFGPGTRLTVL.

This chain joins TRBV5-4 and TRBJ2-3; 9 positions match TRBD2. This CDR3 contains 15 residues. V trimming: 1 base; J trimming: 2 bases; junction bases outside the gene matches: 2. Germline lookup yields CDR1 SGHNT and CDR2 YYREEE (reference sequence). CDR3 sequence reads: CASSLSSGNTDTQYF. CDR3 DNA: TGTGCCAGCAGCTTGTCTAGCGGGAACACAGATACGCAGTATTTT.

The chain is built from TRBV6-1 and TRBJ2-7, with no clear D. V was cut by 4 bases and J by 1 base, with 20 bases left in between. The germline V gene has CDR1 MNHNS and CDR2 SASEGT. The CDR3 consists of 17 residues. CDR3: CASSAEFLSLGSYEQYF. CDR3 DNA sequence: TGTGCCAGCAGTGCGGAGTTCTTGTCCCTCGGATCCTACGAGCAGTACTTC.

This chain uses TRBV10-3 with TRBJ2-7, with TRBD2 identical over 14 bases. Trimming removed 5 bases from V and 0 bases from J; junction bases left unmatched: 3. CDR3 length equals 16 residues. The germline gives CDR1 ENHRY, CDR2 SYGVKD. The CDR3 region has the DNA TGTGCCATCAGTCGGACTAGCGGGAGGAGCTCCTACGAGCAGTACTTC. Its protein product is CAISRTSGRSSYEQYF.

This chain joins TRBV4-3 and TRBJ2-3, with D perhaps matching TRBD1 (6 bases). Trimming pared 4 bases from V and 1 base from J, leaving 9 bases between. The germline gives CDR1 LGHNA, CDR2 YSLEER. This CDR3 spans 14 amino acids. CDR3 sequence reads: CASSRRQGTDTQYF. The CDR3, as DNA: TGCGCCAGCAGCCGACGACAGGGCACAGATACGCAGTATTTT.

This chain links TRBV19 with TRBJ2-2, with TRBD1 as a possible D gene (5 bases). Germline V gene sequence: CDR1 LNHDA, CDR2 SQIVND (reference sequence). CDR3 size: 13 residues. V gave up 5 bases and J gave up 3 bases, with 7 bases separating them. The CDR3 DNA sequence: TGTGCCAGTAGTGCAGGGTACACCGGGGAGCTGTTTTTT. Protein sequence: CASSAGYTGELFF.

The chain joins TRBV4-3 to TRBJ1-6; D is ambiguous. The V gene's germline CDR1 is LGHNA and CDR2 YSLEER. V lost 1 base and J lost 0, with 7 bases in between. The CDR3 sequence is 16 residues long. CDR3: CASSQASSSYNSPLHF. CDR3 nucleotides: TGCGCCAGCAGCCAAGCGAGTAGCTCCTATAATTCACCCCTCCACTTT.

CDR3 protein: CASIPTGSSYNEQFF. The CDR3 region has the DNA TGTGCCAGCATTCCCACAGGGAGCTCCTACAATGAGCAGTTCTTC. This rearrangement joins TRBV28 to TRBJ2-1; TRBD1 might be the D (6 bases). This CDR3 is built from 15 residues. Trimming stripped 7 bases from V and 0 bases from J, with 13 bases between. CDR1 is MDHEN, CDR2 SYDVKM, per germline.

The V and J genes are TRBV6-5 and TRBJ1-1, with D unresolved. Looked up from germline, CDR1 is MNHEY and CDR2 is SVGAGI. The V and J ends lost 0 bases and 4 bases respectively, with 6 bases between them. This CDR3 is 13 amino acids long. CDR3 sequence (DNA): TGTGCCAGCAGTTACTCGAGTTTCACTGAAGCTTTCTTT. This encodes CASSYSSFTEAFF.

For this clone: The junction departs from germline at one end; a sequencing error may be responsible. The chain recombines TRBV15 with TRBJ2-6, with a possible D match to TRBD1 (6 bases). CDR3 length equals 18 residues. Germline-derived CDR1 and CDR2 are LNHNV and YYDKDF (reference sequence). CDR3 loop: CATSIPGTSYSGANGLTF. The CDR3 DNA is TGTGCCACCAGCATACCCGGGACATCCTACTCTGGGGCCAACGGCCTGACTTTC.

The chain has TRBV5-6 and TRBJ2-3; 7 bases align to TRBD2. The CDR3 sequence is 14 residues long. The germline V gene encodes CDR1 SGHDT and CDR2 YYEEEE. The V gene end was trimmed by 5 bases and the J gene end by 0 bases; junction bases not matched to a gene: 3. The CDR3 is CASRGRGSTDTQYF. The DNA of the CDR3 is TGTGCCAGCAGGGGGCGGGGGAGCACAGATACGCAGTATTTT.

For the CDR3, the DNA is TGTGCCAGCAGCCTACGGGATAACACCTTC. Translation: CASSLRDNTF. The J gene is TRBJ1-2, the V gene TRBV21-1. TRBV21-1 is given as a pseudogene. This CDR3 is built from 10 residues.

The V and J genes are TRBV23-1 and TRBJ2-1; 11 bases map to TRBD2. TRBV23-1 is an open reading frame, and its role is uncertain. The V segment lost 3 bases and the J segment 0 bases; nucleotides outside the gene matches: 10. The CDR3 runs 19 residues. CDR3 nucleotide sequence: TGCGCCAGCAGTCAGGCCAAAACTAGCGGGGGCTACTCCTACAATGAGCAGTTCTTC. It specifies CASSQAKTSGGYSYNEQFF.

A word on this clone: Other DNA sequences within the sample encode an identical CDR3. The chain employs TRBV7-3 and TRBJ2-3, with a tentative D call TRBD2 (5 bases). Germline CDR1 reads SGHTA; CDR2 reads FQGTGA. This CDR3 region has 18 residues. The V and J ends lost 3 bases and 4 bases respectively, with 23 bases between them. DNA for the CDR3: TGTGCCAGCAGCTTGGCGGGCGGGTGGAGAAGTCAGGCAGATACGCAGTATTTT. Translation gives CASSLAGGWRSQADTQYF.

The J gene is TRBJ2-3, the V gene TRBV10-3; TRBD1 might be the D (5 bases). V was pared by 2 bases and J by 0 bases, with 6 bases between. CDR3 length: 14 amino acids. Germline V CDR1 and CDR2: ENHRY, SYGVKD. Here the CDR3 reads CAISEDSSTDTQYF. Written as DNA, the CDR3 is TGTGCCATCAGTGAGGACAGTAGCACAGATACGCAGTATTTT.